A selection of T cell receptor beta chains follows, all from one sample in a study of response to subunit inactivated influenza vaccine. MiXCR, run by TCRdb on the RT-PCR reads, gives a single entry per CDR3 protein. The table includes some 550,000 distinct CDR3 sequences, roughly 23% detected once. The sample was also reused in another study, on T cells expressing NK-cell markers.

This sample comprised CD4+ T cells sorted from PBMCs, obtained about 12 days after vaccination. These receptors were taken from a man aged 45-65 years who received an inactivated influenza vaccine. Both conserved end residues are part of each CDR3. A D gene is named only where the DNA matches it firmly. Clone size is stated in some rows and not others, as once, few, many or a class when expanded.

D gene: TRBD2
V gene: TRBV12-3/TRBV12-4
clone size: many
J gene: TRBJ2-7
CDR3 protein: CASRSGTSSSEQYF
CDR3 DNA: TGTGCCAGCAGATCCGGGACTAGCTCTTCCGAGCAGTACTTC

D gene: .
V gene: TRBV12-3/TRBV12-4
clone size: .
J gene: TRBJ2-5
CDR3 protein: CASSLGGKSQYF
CDR3 DNA: TGTGCCAGCAGTTTAGGAGGGAAGAGCCAGTACTTC

D gene: TRBD1
V gene: TRBV28
clone size: few
J gene: TRBJ2-1
CDR3 protein: CASGGAGGVNEQFF
CDR3 DNA: TGTGCCAGCGGTGGGGCAGGGGGCGTGAATGAGCAGTTCTTC

D gene: TRBD1
V gene: TRBV5-1
clone size: few
J gene: TRBJ2-1
CDR3 protein: CASSLAQGINEQFF
CDR3 DNA: TGCGCCAGCAGCTTGGCACAGGGGATTAATGAGCAGTTCTTC

D gene: TRBD2
V gene: TRBV12-3/TRBV12-4
clone size: few
J gene: TRBJ2-1
CDR3 protein: CASTLAAAHNEQFF
CDR3 DNA: TGTGCCAGCACCCTAGCGGCCGCCCACAATGAGCAGTTCTTC

D gene: .
V gene: TRBV28
clone size: .
J gene: TRBJ2-3
CDR3 protein: CASSGSAPDTQYF
CDR3 DNA: TGTGCCAGCAGTGGGTCAGCGCCAGATACGCAGTATTTT

D gene: TRBD1
V gene: TRBV6-2/TRBV6-3
clone size: .
J gene: TRBJ1-5
CDR3 protein: CASRSGQVSNQPQHF
CDR3 DNA: TGTGCCAGCAGATCGGGACAGGTTAGCAATCAGCCCCAGCATTTT

D gene: .
V gene: TRBV20-1
clone size: few
J gene: TRBJ1-5
CDR3 protein: CSARRGAGDQPQHF
CDR3 DNA: TGCAGTGCTAGGAGGGGTGCAGGGGACCAGCCCCAGCATTTT

D gene: .
V gene: TRBV7-2
clone size: .
J gene: TRBJ1-5
CDR3 protein: CASSTGLVNQPQHF
CDR3 DNA: TGTGCCAGCAGCACAGGGCTCGTTAATCAGCCCCAGCATTTT

D gene: TRBD1
V gene: TRBV5-5
clone size: few
J gene: TRBJ2-7
CDR3 protein: CASSLAWDRAAEQYF
CDR3 DNA: TGTGCCAGCAGCTTGGCGTGGGACAGGGCGGCCGAGCAGTACTTC

D gene: .
V gene: TRBV4-1
clone size: .
J gene: TRBJ2-2
CDR3 protein: CASSHSSVRGGELFF
CDR3 DNA: TGCGCCAGCAGCCACTCCTCGGTCAGGGGCGGGGAGCTGTTTTTT

D gene: .
V gene: TRBV28
clone size: .
J gene: TRBJ2-7
CDR3 protein: CASSFPGTSYEQYF
CDR3 DNA: TGTGCCAGCAGTTTCCCAGGCACCTCCTACGAGCAGTACTTC

D gene: .
V gene: TRBV28
clone size: .
J gene: TRBJ2-5
CDR3 protein: CASGRGGQETQYF
CDR3 DNA: TGTGCCTCCGGCCGGGGAGGCCAAGAGACCCAGTACTTC

D gene: TRBD1
V gene: TRBV29-1
clone size: .
J gene: TRBJ1-1
CDR3 protein: CSGGTVMNTEAFF
CDR3 DNA: TGCAGCGGGGGGACAGTCATGAACACTGAAGCTTTCTTT

D gene: TRBD2
V gene: TRBV11-3
clone size: .
J gene: TRBJ2-3
CDR3 protein: CASSSGAGGTDTQYF
CDR3 DNA: TGTGCCAGCAGCTCGGGCGCGGGGGGGACAGATACGCAGTATTTT

D gene: .
V gene: TRBV5-1
clone size: .
J gene: TRBJ2-3
CDR3 protein: CASAPGSQGTDTQYF
CDR3 DNA: TGCGCCAGCGCCCCAGGGAGCCAGGGCACAGATACGCAGTATTTT

D gene: TRBD2
V gene: TRBV7-2
clone size: .
J gene: TRBJ2-1
CDR3 protein: CASSTGTSQNEQFF
CDR3 DNA: TGTGCCAGCAGCACAGGGACTAGTCAGAATGAGCAGTTCTTC

D gene: TRBD1
V gene: TRBV29-1
clone size: few
J gene: TRBJ2-6
CDR3 protein: CRGTGASEGANVLTF
CDR3 DNA: TGCAGGGGGACAGGGGCCTCAGAGGGGGCCAACGTCCTGACTTTC

D gene: .
V gene: TRBV29-1
clone size: .
J gene: TRBJ1-1
CDR3 protein: CSVDLSGVGTEAFF
CDR3 DNA: TGCAGCGTTGATCTCTCCGGGGTGGGCACTGAAGCTTTCTTT

D gene: TRBD1
V gene: TRBV12-3/TRBV12-4
clone size: few
J gene: TRBJ2-1
CDR3 protein: CASSRGQGNEQFF
CDR3 DNA: TGTGCCAGCAGTCGGGGACAGGGGAATGAGCAGTTCTTC

D gene: .
V gene: TRBV30
clone size: .
J gene: TRBJ1-6
CDR3 protein: CAWRTGHNSPLHF
CDR3 DNA: TGTGCCTGGAGAACAGGGCATAATTCACCCCTCCACTTT

D gene: .
V gene: TRBV18
clone size: .
J gene: TRBJ2-4
CDR3 protein: CASSSPGHGAKNIQYF
CDR3 DNA: TGTGCCAGCTCCTCGCCGGGACATGGAGCCAAAAACATTCAGTACTTC

D gene: .
V gene: TRBV7-2
clone size: few
J gene: TRBJ1-2
CDR3 protein: CASSKGVDYGYTF
CDR3 DNA: TGTGCCAGCAGCAAGGGGGTTGATTATGGCTACACCTTC

D gene: .
V gene: TRBV25-1
clone size: many
J gene: TRBJ1-2
CDR3 protein: CASSTTIEGNYGYTF
CDR3 DNA: TGTGCCAGCAGCACGACAATCGAGGGGAACTATGGCTACACCTTC

D gene: .
V gene: TRBV4-3
clone size: many
J gene: TRBJ2-3
CDR3 protein: CASSQDRETDTQYF
CDR3 DNA: TGCGCCAGCAGCCAAGACAGGGAAACAGATACGCAGTATTTT

D gene: TRBD2
V gene: TRBV24-1
clone size: few
J gene: TRBJ2-1
CDR3 protein: CATRSWVAGVNEQFF
CDR3 DNA: TGTGCCACCCGTTCTTGGGTAGCGGGAGTAAATGAGCAGTTCTTC

D gene: TRBD2
V gene: TRBV5-5
clone size: .
J gene: TRBJ2-1
CDR3 protein: CASSLQSGEGEQFF
CDR3 DNA: TGTGCCAGCAGCTTGCAAAGCGGGGAAGGTGAGCAGTTCTTC

D gene: TRBD2
V gene: TRBV28
clone size: .
J gene: TRBJ2-3
CDR3 protein: CASSFERGATDTQYF
CDR3 DNA: TGTGCCAGCAGTTTTGAGCGGGGGGCCACAGATACGCAGTATTTT

D gene: .
V gene: TRBV3-1
clone size: few
J gene: TRBJ2-2
CDR3 protein: CASSQHNTGELFF
CDR3 DNA: TGTGCCAGCAGCCAACATAACACCGGGGAGCTGTTTTTT

D gene: .
V gene: TRBV4-3
clone size: few
J gene: TRBJ2-1
CDR3 protein: CASSQDQGYNEQFF
CDR3 DNA: TGCGCCAGCAGCCAAGATCAGGGATACAATGAGCAGTTCTTC

D gene: TRBD2
V gene: TRBV9
clone size: .
J gene: TRBJ2-3
CDR3 protein: CASSVELAGAGYTDTQYF
CDR3 DNA: TGTGCCAGCAGCGTCGAACTAGCGGGGGCCGGCTACACAGATACGCAGTATTTT

D gene: .
V gene: TRBV20-1
clone size: .
J gene: TRBJ1-2
CDR3 protein: CSATLAERYGYTF
CDR3 DNA: TGCAGTGCTACCCTCGCAGAGCGCTATGGCTACACCTTC

D gene: TRBD2
V gene: TRBV6-1
clone size: .
J gene: TRBJ2-7
CDR3 protein: CASSPTSGRAFYEQYF
CDR3 DNA: TGTGCCAGCAGCCCCACTAGCGGGAGGGCCTTCTACGAGCAGTACTTC

D gene: .
V gene: TRBV12-3/TRBV12-4
clone size: .
J gene: TRBJ1-1
CDR3 protein: CASSLTAMRGFF
CDR3 DNA: TGTGCCAGCAGCCTTACCGCCATGAGGGGTTTCTTT

D gene: .
V gene: TRBV5-5
clone size: .
J gene: TRBJ2-7
CDR3 protein: CASSRVEVHEQYF
CDR3 DNA: TGTGCCAGCAGCCGGGTGGAGGTCCACGAGCAGTACTTC

D gene: .
V gene: TRBV28
clone size: once
J gene: TRBJ2-7
CDR3 protein: CASSASPSYEQYF
CDR3 DNA: TGTGCCAGCAGTGCCAGTCCCTCCTACGAGCAGTACTTC

D gene: .
V gene: TRBV2
clone size: few
J gene: TRBJ2-1
CDR3 protein: CASRWRQADEQFF
CDR3 DNA: TGTGCCAGCAGATGGAGACAGGCCGATGAGCAGTTCTTC

D gene: TRBD2
V gene: TRBV30
clone size: .
J gene: TRBJ2-3
CDR3 protein: CAWSVIQRGWLDTQYF
CDR3 DNA: TGTGCCTGGAGTGTAATACAGCGGGGGTGGTTAGATACGCAGTATTTT

D gene: TRBD2
V gene: TRBV12-3/TRBV12-4
clone size: few
J gene: TRBJ2-3
CDR3 protein: CASSRTGLAYTDTQYF
CDR3 DNA: TGTGCCAGCAGCCGAACGGGACTAGCATACACAGATACGCAGTATTTT

D gene: TRBD2
V gene: TRBV5-1
clone size: .
J gene: TRBJ2-1
CDR3 protein: CASSLVPSGSNEQFF
CDR3 DNA: TGCGCCAGCAGCTTGGTACCTAGCGGGAGCAATGAGCAGTTCTTC

D gene: TRBD2
V gene: TRBV9
clone size: few
J gene: TRBJ2-1
CDR3 protein: CASSVAVGGFGNEQFF
CDR3 DNA: TGTGCCAGCAGCGTAGCGGTGGGAGGGTTCGGGAATGAGCAGTTCTTC

D gene: TRBD1
V gene: TRBV3-1
clone size: .
J gene: TRBJ2-2
CDR3 protein: CASSRDWTGDAGELFF
CDR3 DNA: TGTGCCAGCAGCCGCGATTGGACAGGGGACGCCGGGGAGCTGTTTTTT

D gene: .
V gene: TRBV7-9
clone size: .
J gene: TRBJ2-7
CDR3 protein: CASERREDYEQYF
CDR3 DNA: TGTGCCAGCGAAAGAAGGGAGGACTACGAGCAGTACTTC

D gene: .
V gene: TRBV20-1
clone size: .
J gene: TRBJ1-2
CDR3 protein: CSARILGGADYGYTF
CDR3 DNA: TGCAGTGCTAGAATCCTCGGGGGCGCGGACTATGGCTACACCTTC

D gene: .
V gene: TRBV4-2
clone size: few
J gene: TRBJ1-5
CDR3 protein: CASSQDFVYSNQPQHF
CDR3 DNA: TGTGCCAGCAGCCAAGATTTTGTTTATAGCAATCAGCCCCAGCATTTT

D gene: .
V gene: TRBV7-2
clone size: .
J gene: TRBJ1-1
CDR3 protein: CASSPSGVWDTEAFF
CDR3 DNA: TGTGCCAGCAGCCCTTCAGGGGTTTGGGACACTGAAGCTTTCTTT

D gene: TRBD2
V gene: TRBV20-1
clone size: many
J gene: TRBJ2-1
CDR3 protein: CSARDMAGGGEEQFF
CDR3 DNA: TGCAGTGCTAGAGATATGGCGGGAGGGGGGGAGGAGCAGTTCTTC

D gene: TRBD1
V gene: TRBV28
clone size: .
J gene: TRBJ2-1
CDR3 protein: CASSLLGQGDNNEQFF
CDR3 DNA: TGTGCCAGCAGTTTACTGGGACAGGGGGACAACAATGAGCAGTTCTTC

D gene: .
V gene: TRBV29-1
clone size: few
J gene: TRBJ2-3
CDR3 protein: CSVEQSGTDTQYF
CDR3 DNA: TGCAGCGTTGAACAATCTGGCACAGATACGCAGTATTTT

D gene: TRBD2
V gene: TRBV24-1
clone size: .
J gene: TRBJ2-3
CDR3 protein: CATSAPQGREGLDTQYF
CDR3 DNA: TGTGCCACCAGTGCCCCCCAGGGGCGGGAGGGCCTAGATACGCAGTATTTT

D gene: .
V gene: TRBV11-2
clone size: .
J gene: TRBJ2-7
CDR3 protein: CASSKGVGNPFTVHEQYF
CDR3 DNA: TGTGCCAGCAGCAAAGGGGTAGGGAATCCCTTCACCGTCCACGAGCAGTACTTC

D gene: .
V gene: TRBV9
clone size: few
J gene: TRBJ2-5
CDR3 protein: CASSVGIGGRYQETQYF
CDR3 DNA: TGTGCCAGCAGCGTAGGGATAGGGGGGAGGTACCAAGAGACCCAGTACTTC

D gene: .
V gene: TRBV20-1
clone size: .
J gene: TRBJ2-5
CDR3 protein: CSASYRTPRETQYF
CDR3 DNA: TGCAGTGCGAGTTACAGAACCCCCCGGGAGACCCAGTACTTC

D gene: .
V gene: TRBV6-4
clone size: .
J gene: TRBJ2-3
CDR3 protein: CASTNGGGAQYF
CDR3 DNA: TGTGCCAGCACCAACGGGGGTGGGGCGCAGTATTTT